A selection of T cell receptor beta chains follows, all from one sample in a study of beta chain features in type 1 diabetes. Profiling relied on immunoSEQ multiplex PCR, and the TCRdb table lists in-frame clones only, not all of them. Of 130,000 to 150,000 clones in the sample, around 13% were seen once. Sequencing input: central memory CD4+ T cells from blood. Receptors were obtained from a man aged 18 to 30 with type 1 diabetes. CDR3s leave out the opening cysteine and the closing phenylalanine or tryptophan.

cdr3_aa j_call v_call
AWSARINYGYT TRBJ1-2 TRBV30
ASSLEQGNLETQY TRBJ2-5 TRBV7-9
ASSEGRGEGEQF TRBJ2-1 TRBV6-5
ASSPGQIQETQY TRBJ2-5 TRBV5-1
ASSKETGVTGELF TRBJ2-2 TRBV5-1
SVGDRGRGYT TRBJ1-2 TRBV29-1
ASSRSGNEQF TRBJ2-1 TRBV5-6
ASFTGTRYYEQY TRBJ2-7 TRBV6-5
AWDRDPFYGYT TRBJ1-2 TRBV30
SAPRGNGYT TRBJ1-2 TRBV20-1
ASLPTGGFQETQY TRBJ2-5 TRBV19
AISGGGGADTQY TRBJ2-3 TRBV10-3
ASSDERGAGANVLT TRBJ2-6 TRBV2
ASSQDLAGAFSGEQY TRBJ2-7 TRBV4-1
ASKGSIPDQPQH TRBJ1-5 TRBV6-1
ASSQPGHLNTEAF TRBJ1-1 TRBV4-1
ASSNSGTWGEQY TRBJ2-7 TRBV28
ATESLAGETQY TRBJ2-5 TRBV30
SARTTGGNTIY TRBJ1-3 TRBV29-1
ASSPQGARTEAF TRBJ1-1 TRBV18
ASSVPSGGYNEQF TRBJ2-1 TRBV2
ASSNLGTEHNEQF TRBJ2-1 TRBV21-1
ASSTVGYYT TRBJ1-2 TRBV6-5
ASSPAEGDNYEQY TRBJ2-7 TRBV18
ASSPEGDRLQETQY TRBJ2-5 TRBV11-3
ASSLGPKSSYEQY TRBJ2-7 TRBV5-6
ASSYMENAEAF TRBJ1-1 TRBV6-6
ASSWGESADTQY TRBJ2-3 TRBV10-1
ASIATRGGNQPQH TRBJ1-5 TRBV16
ASSLDSNEKLF TRBJ1-4 TRBV7-9
ASSSGQGETQY TRBJ2-5 TRBV5-1